This TCR beta chain was obtained from a study of tumor-infiltrating lymphocytes in oesophageal squamous cell carcinoma. This clonotype was observed a handful of times. In TCRdb, the PCR reads were re-called with MiXCR into one record per CDR3 protein. The sample consists of 9,900 or so distinct CDR3 sequences, approximately 59% of them appearing once. V lost 3 bases and J 6 bases, leaving 19 bases between the germline ends. The germline gives CDR1 SGHVS, CDR2 FNYEAQ. The CDR3 sequence is 16 residues long. The sequencing sample was made of esophageal tumor tissue. The chain is built from TRBV7-6 and TRBJ2-3; TRBD1 is a possible D gene (6 bases). The receptor was isolated from a male donor with esophageal squamous cell carcinoma. The DNA of the CDR3 is TGTGCCAGCAGCTTTAGCAGGGGACAACACTTGGATACGCAGTATTTT. This translates into CASSFSRGQHLDTQYF.